This T cell receptor beta chain was sequenced during a study of T cell repertoires in cytomegalovirus infection. V was cut by 0 bases and J by 5 bases, with 7 bases left in between. The CDR3 covers 13 residues. Per germline, CDR1 MDHEN and CDR2 SYDVKM. This clonotype came up a few times. TCRdb passed the reads through MiXCR, listing each CDR3 protein once. The repertoire consists of some 230,000 distinct CDR3 sequences, with roughly 23% occurring once and the leading ten covering around a sixth. The sequence was collected from a human donor in good health (CMV status not recorded). Some clones in this sample may be carry-over from other donors' samples. Source material: CD8+ T cells from PBMCs. This chain uses TRBV28 with TRBJ1-1; D uncertain. In DNA, the CDR3 is TGTGCCAGCAGTTTATGGAGTGGGACTGAAGCTTTCTTT. Its translation is CASSLWSGTEAFF.